The 27 T cell receptor beta chains given below trace back to one sample, sequenced in a study of blood T cell repertoires in COVID-19. Generated by immunoSEQ multiplex PCR, the TCRdb table keeps only in-frame clones and is missing some. The sample includes 350,000 to 450,000 clones, approximately 91% of them seen just once. The source material was PBMCs or T cells enriched from blood (not recorded which). Receptor source: a woman in her 40s who had been exposed to COVID-19.

The rearrangement uses TRBV15 and TRBJ1-1; perhaps TRBD1 as D (6 bases). The germline gives CDR1 LNHNV, CDR2 YYDKDF (reference sequence). The CDR3 has 15 amino acids. V was pared by 0 bases and J by 6 bases, with 14 bases between. The CDR3, as DNA: TGTGCCACCAGCAGAGATACAGGGCGTTTGGCTGAAGCTTTCTTT. It translates to CATSRDTGRLAEAFF.

The chain links TRBV10-3 to TRBJ2-3; no clear D. The V end was cut by 9 bases, the J end by 4 bases, with 14 bases between. The germline gives CDR1 ENHRY, CDR2 SYGVKD. The CDR3 spans 13 residues. The DNA of the CDR3 is TGTGCCATTCGCGGAGAACCTTCAGATACGCAGTATTTT. This sequence encodes CAIRGEPSDTQYF.

The rearrangement links TRBV6-6 to TRBJ2-7, with 7 bases that match TRBD2. The CDR3 is made up of 14 amino acids. Per the germline V gene, CDR1 is MNHNY and CDR2 is SVGAGI (reference sequence). V was clipped by 0 bases and J by 3 bases; unmatched bases: 2. The CDR3 reads CASSYSTGGYEQYF. The CDR3 bases are TGTGCCAGCAGTTACTCCACGGGGGGCTACGAGCAGTACTTC.

V and J are TRBV30 and TRBJ1-2; the D gene is possibly TRBD1 (6 bases). The CDR3 is made up of 12 amino acids. Germline V gene data show CDR1 as GTSNPN and CDR2 as SVGIG (reference sequence). V was clipped by 5 bases and J by 2 bases, with 9 bases between them. The CDR3: CAWYTGNYGYTF. The CDR3 DNA follows: TGTGCCTGGTATACAGGGAACTATGGCTACACCTTC.

About this clone: Mismatch with germline at one junction end may stem from a read error. This rearrangement joins TRBV7-7 to TRBJ1-1, with D perhaps matching TRBD1 (6 bases). CDR1 SSHAT and CDR2 FNYEAQ come from the germline V gene (reference sequence). The CDR3 spans 13 residues. The CDR3 DNA sequence: TGTGCTAGCAGCCGGACAGCTTATAGCGAAGCTTTCTTT. Its translation: CASSRTAYSEAFF.

This chain joins TRBV19 and TRBJ1-1, with TRBD1 as a possible D gene (5 bases). V was cut by 10 bases and J by 4 bases, with 19 bases left in between. This CDR3 spans 14 amino acids. Germline V gives CDR1 LNHDA, CDR2 SQIVND (reference sequence). The CDR3 spells CAIKDRRDSTEAFF. In DNA, the CDR3 is TGTGCCATAAAGGACCGCAGGGATTCCACTGAAGCTTTCTTT.

The chain recombines TRBV19 with TRBJ2-1, with D possibly being TRBD2 (6 bases). The length of the CDR3 is 14 residues. V was cut by 3 bases and J by 5 bases, with 11 bases left in between. CDR1 is LNHDA and CDR2 is SQIVND in the germline V gene (reference sequence). As DNA, the CDR3 is TGTGCCAGTAGTATTCGACTAGTTAACAATGAGCAGTTCTTC. It yields the protein CASSIRLVNNEQFF.

V usage is TRBV12-5 and J usage is TRBJ1-6; 7 positions agree with TRBD1. There are 14 residues in the CDR3. Germline V CDR1 and CDR2: LGHNT, FRNRAP. The ends lost 6 bases at V and 6 bases at J; junction bases unmatched: 5. CDR3: CASGSGTANSPLHF. The CDR3, as DNA: TGTGCTAGTGGATCCGGGACAGCTAATTCACCCCTCCACTTT.

This chain links TRBV5-5 with TRBJ2-1; possible D gene TRBD1, 6 bases. Germline values: CDR1 SGHKS, CDR2 YYEKEE (reference sequence). Trimming removed 4 bases at V and 10 bases at J, with 18 bases between. CDR3 length: 14 residues. The CDR3, as DNA: TGTGCCAGCAGCCTAAGAACAGGGTATGACGAGCAGTTCTTC. It yields the protein CASSLRTGYDEQFF.

V gene TRBV18 combines with J gene TRBJ1-5; D unresolved. The germline V and J ends were trimmed by 2 bases and 5 bases, with 16 bases remaining between them. The CDR3 length is 16 residues. The V gene's germline CDR1 is KGHSH and CDR2 LQKENI. CDR3 sequence reads: CASSPLGPQEDQPQHF. The CDR3 coding sequence is TGTGCCAGCTCACCATTAGGCCCTCAGGAGGATCAGCCCCAGCATTTT.

This chain connects TRBV6-5 to TRBJ2-7; D is possibly TRBD1 (6 bases). Germline CDR1 reads MNHEY; CDR2 reads SVGAGI. CDR3 length: 15 residues. Trimming stripped 0 bases from V and 6 bases from J, with 15 bases between. The CDR3 sequence: CASSYSAQGTSEQYF. DNA of the CDR3: TGTGCCAGCAGTTACTCAGCCCAGGGGACCAGCGAGCAGTACTTC.

The chain carries TRBV19 and TRBJ1-5; 7 bases agree with TRBD1. The CDR3 has 15 amino acids. V shed 5 bases and J 4 bases; nucleotides not matched to a gene: 8. CDR1 is LNHDA and CDR2 is SQIVND in the germline V gene (reference sequence). CDR3 protein: CASSGRQGRNQPQHF. Here the CDR3 DNA reads TGTGCCAGTAGTGGCCGACAGGGAAGGAATCAGCCCCAGCATTTT.

The chain joins TRBV7-8 to TRBJ2-3; TRBD1 aligns across 7 bases. Germline loops: CDR1 SGHVS, CDR2 FQNEAQ. The CDR3 is 13 amino acids. V was pared by 4 bases and J by 4 bases, with 2 bases of the junction left unmatched. The CDR3 protein is CASSSQGADTQYF. The CDR3 coding sequence is TGTGCCAGCAGCTCCCAGGGGGCAGATACGCAGTATTTT.

The rearrangement links TRBV27 to TRBJ1-1, with 7 bases fitting TRBD1. Per the germline V gene, CDR1 is MNHEY and CDR2 is SMNVEV (reference sequence). The ends lost 1 base at V and 2 bases at J; junction bases unmatched: 4. The CDR3 covers 15 residues. This chain's CDR3 is CASSLLGQLNTEAFF. CDR3 sequence (DNA): TGTGCCAGCAGTTTATTGGGACAGCTTAACACTGAAGCTTTCTTT.

V and J are TRBV5-4 and TRBJ1-6; no reliable D call. V was clipped by 3 bases and J by 4 bases, with 17 bases between them. CDR3 length: 17 amino acids. Germline V gene data show CDR1 as SGHNT and CDR2 as YYREEE (reference sequence). For the CDR3, the DNA is TGTGCCAGCAGCTATGGCCTTAGTGCTAGGTATAATTCACCCCTCCACTTT. This translates into CASSYGLSARYNSPLHF.

The chain uses TRBV11-3 and TRBJ2-1; a possible D gene is TRBD1 (6 bases). The V end was cut by 0 bases, the J end by 0 bases, with 12 bases between. This CDR3 spans 17 amino acids. Germline-derived CDR1 and CDR2 are SGHNT and YENEEA. The CDR3 loop is CASSLDLGGSSYNEQFF. The CDR3 region has the DNA TGTGCCAGCAGCTTAGACTTAGGGGGTAGCTCCTACAATGAGCAGTTCTTC.

This clone came up once. The chain couples TRBV5-4 to TRBJ2-3, with 8 bases lining up with TRBD2. Germline V gene lookup returns CDR1 SGHNT and CDR2 YYREEE (reference sequence). The CDR3 has 17 amino acids. Losses at the gene ends were 0 bases for V and 4 bases for J; bases not matched to a gene: 10. CDR3 amino acids: CASSLALMARGADTQYF. CDR3 sequence (DNA): TGTGCCAGCAGCTTGGCCCTGATGGCGCGGGGGGCAGATACGCAGTATTTT.

The chain combines TRBV27 with TRBJ2-1; 11 bases agree with TRBD2. This CDR3 comprises 14 residues. CDR1 is MNHEY, CDR2 SMNVEV, per germline (reference sequence). V lost 10 bases to trimming and J lost 7 bases; unmatched junction nucleotides: 9. As DNA, the CDR3 is TGTGCCACCCTAGGACTAGCGGGTAGGAATGAGCAGTTCTTC. Protein: CATLGLAGRNEQFF.

The V gene is TRBV6-5, the J gene TRBJ1-2, with D perhaps TRBD1 (5 bases). Germline V gives CDR1 MNHEY, CDR2 SVGAGI. V lost 6 bases and J lost 7, with 9 bases in between. The CDR3 has 11 residues. CDR3 in amino acids: CASRQGPGYTF. The CDR3 DNA reads TGTGCCAGCAGGCAGGGCCCTGGCTACACCTTC.

The chain couples TRBV2 to TRBJ2-7; D not resolved. Trimming left V 1 base short and J 3 bases short, with 10 bases between. CDR1 is SNHLY, CDR2 FYNNEI, per germline. The CDR3 has 14 amino acids. CDR3 DNA sequence: TGTGCCAGCAGTGAAGGGCAGGTATACTACGAGCAGTACTTC. It encodes CASSEGQVYYEQYF.

The chain links TRBV30 to TRBJ2-1; D gene uncertain. Trimming removed 3 bases from V and 7 bases from J, with 13 bases in between. CDR1 GTSNPN and CDR2 SVGIG come from the germline V gene (reference sequence). The CDR3 sequence is 13 residues long. The CDR3 region is CAWRVGGTNEQFF. CDR3 nucleotides: TGTGCCTGGAGAGTAGGCGGTACAAATGAGCAGTTCTTC. The whole variable domain, filled in from reference TRBV30 and TRBJ2-1, reads SQTIHQWPATLVQPVGSPLSLECTVEGTSNPNLYWYRQAAGRGLQLLFYSVGIGQISSEVPQNLSASRPQDRQFILSSKKLLLSDSGFYLCAWRVGGTNEQFFGPGTRLTVL.

The V gene is TRBV30, the J gene TRBJ1-5, with 10 bases matching TRBD1. This CDR3 is built from 16 residues. Per the germline V gene, CDR1 is GTSNPN and CDR2 is SVGIG (reference sequence). The ends lost 4 bases at V and 7 bases at J; junction bases unmatched: 13. The CDR3 DNA reads as TGTGCCTGGACCTCCGGGACAGGGGCCTCTCGGCAGCCCCAGCATTTT. It encodes CAWTSGTGASRQPQHF.

Here the CDR3 DNA reads TGTGCTAGTGGCTTCGGTACCGGGCAGGGCGCTCAGCCCCAGCATTTT. It is translated as CASGFGTGQGAQPQHF. The chain links TRBV12-5 to TRBJ1-5; D is perhaps TRBD1 (5 bases). The CDR3 loop spans 16 amino acids. The V gene lost 6 bases and the J gene lost 6 bases, with 21 bases spanning the gap. The germline gives CDR1 LGHNT, CDR2 FRNRAP.

The chain combines TRBV6-5 with TRBJ2-1; 8 nucleotides match TRBD1. This CDR3 region has 15 residues. V lost 4 bases to trimming and J lost 2 bases; unmatched junction nucleotides: 4. In germline, CDR1 is MNHEY, CDR2 SVGAGI. The CDR3 DNA is TGTGCCAGCAGTTCTGACAGGGGTCCCTACAATGAGCAGTTCTTC. It encodes CASSSDRGPYNEQFF.

This clone has only one observation. The genes are TRBV27 and TRBJ1-2; tentatively, D is TRBD1 (6 bases). The CDR3 covers 16 residues. Germline CDR1 and CDR2: MNHEY and SMNVEV (reference sequence). Trimming shortened V by 5 bases and J by 0 bases, and 16 bases separated the two germline ends. The CDR3 DNA follows: TGTGCCAGCAGTCCAACCACAGGGATCTCTAACTATGGCTACACCTTC. Its protein is CASSPTTGISNYGYTF.

About this clone: The same CDR3 can be traced to other DNA sequences in this sample. CDR3 loop: CASSLRGGNQPQHF. CDR3 nucleotide sequence: TGTGCCAGCAGTCTAAGGGGGGGGAATCAGCCCCAGCATTTT. The rearrangement uses TRBV27 and TRBJ1-5; D is perhaps TRBD1 (6 bases). The V end was cut by 5 bases, the J end by 4 bases, with 12 bases between. Germline values: CDR1 MNHEY, CDR2 SMNVEV (reference sequence). CDR3 length: 14 residues.

The V and J genes are TRBV30 and TRBJ2-5; D not resolved. Germline V CDR1 and CDR2: GTSNPN, SVGIG (reference sequence). V dropped 0 bases and J dropped 0 bases, with 11 bases sitting between them. The CDR3 runs 15 residues. CDR3 loop: CAWSVVTRHQETQYF. CDR3 nucleotide sequence: TGTGCCTGGAGTGTAGTCACTCGCCACCAAGAGACCCAGTACTTC. Using reference TRBV30 and TRBJ2-5 for the parts outside the CDR3, the full variable domain is SQTIHQWPATLVQPVGSPLSLECTVEGTSNPNLYWYRQAAGRGLQLLFYSVGIGQISSEVPQNLSASRPQDRQFILSSKKLLLSDSGFYLCAWSVVTRHQETQYFGPGTRLLVL.